Presented here are 19 T cell receptor beta chains from one specimen sequenced in a study of neoadjuvant anti-PD-1 for oral cavity cancer. Generated by immunoSEQ multiplex PCR, the TCRdb table keeps only in-frame clones and is missing some. The data contain approximately 42,000 clones, around 79% of them singletons. The time point denotes: after neoadjuvant nivolumab, at surgical resection. The specimen comprised PBMCs, sampled after nivolumab (anti-PD-1) treatment. The receptors shown here come from a person aged 35 to 85 with oral cavity squamous cell carcinoma.

The chain is built from TRBV18 and TRBJ1-4; 8 nucleotides line up with TRBD1. Germline V gene lookup returns CDR1 KGHSH and CDR2 LQKENI. After removal of 6 bases from V and 6 bases from J, the junction contained 9 bases not matched to a gene. CDR3 length: 15 amino acids. CDR3 region: CASSRRTGKDEKLFF. The CDR3 DNA reads TGTGCCAGCTCTCGCAGGACAGGGAAGGATGAAAAACTGTTTTTT.

The rearrangement links TRBV7-8 to TRBJ1-1; D uncertain. The CDR3 has 11 amino acids. Trimming pared 5 bases from V and 2 bases from J, leaving 3 bases between. Germline V gives CDR1 SGHVS, CDR2 FQNEAQ. The DNA for the CDR3 is TGTGCCAGCAGCGTAAACACTGAAGCTTTCTTT. The encoded protein is CASSVNTEAFF. The full variable domain, its missing parts supplied by reference TRBV7-8 and TRBJ1-1, is GAGVSQSPRYKVAKRGQDVALRCDPISGHVSLFWYQQALGQGPEFLTYFQNEAQLDKSGLPSDRFFAERPEGSVSTLKIQRTQQEDSAVYLCASSVNTEAFFGQGTRLTVV.

CDR3 loop: CASTPQGRNYGYTF. The CDR3 DNA follows: TGTGCCAGCACCCCACAGGGGAGGAACTATGGCTACACCTTC. The J gene is TRBJ1-2, the V gene TRBV27, with TRBD1 matching over 7 bases. The J segment lost 2 bases and the V segment lost 7 bases, leaving 7 bases of the junction unmatched. The CDR3 has 14 residues. Germline V gene data show CDR1 as MNHEY and CDR2 as SMNVEV (reference sequence).

The V and J genes are TRBV7-2 and TRBJ2-6, with unresolved D. The V end was cut by 0 bases, the J end by 2 bases, with 5 bases between. CDR1 is SGHTA, CDR2 FQGNSA, per germline. This CDR3 spans 15 amino acids. This CDR3 is CASSLAQPGANVLTF. As DNA, the CDR3 is TGTGCCAGCAGCTTAGCCCAGCCTGGGGCCAACGTCCTGACTTTC.

The count of this clone is one. The rearrangement links TRBV30 to TRBJ2-3; maybe TRBD2 (7 bases). CDR3 length: 16 residues. Deletions cut 7 bases from V and 4 bases from J, with 24 bases between. Germline lookup yields CDR1 GTSNPN and CDR2 SVGIG (reference sequence). CDR3 in amino acids: CAFLCGGPDGPDTQYF. Here the CDR3 DNA reads TGTGCCTTCCTCTGCGGGGGCCCCGATGGGCCAGATACGCAGTATTTT.

This clone occurred a few times. The chain combines TRBV7-3 with TRBJ2-5, with D unclear. CDR3 length equals 13 residues. V was cut by 5 bases and J by 7 bases, with 14 bases left in between. The germline V gene has CDR1 SGHTA and CDR2 FQGTGA. The CDR3 DNA follows: TGTGCCAGCAGCGTGGACCCCCGAAGGACCCAGTACTTC. It encodes CASSVDPRRTQYF.

This clone showed up just a few times. This sequence joins TRBV5-1 and TRBJ2-7; TRBD2 agrees at 7 bases. Trimming removed 4 bases from V and 2 bases from J; junction bases left unmatched: 12. Germline loops: CDR1 SGHRS, CDR2 YFSETQ. This CDR3 region has 16 residues. The CDR3 loop reads CASSPGGAGLAYEQYF. The CDR3, as DNA: TGCGCCAGCAGCCCTGGGGGAGCGGGATTAGCCTACGAGCAGTACTTC.

The chain employs TRBV7-9 and TRBJ1-1; D is unresolved. Germline V gene sequence: CDR1 SEHNR, CDR2 FQNEAQ (reference sequence). Trimming cost V 5 bases and J 1 base, with 8 bases left between them. The CDR3 covers 13 residues. The CDR3 region is CASSPEGNTEAFF. CDR3 bases: TGTGCCAGCAGCCCGGAGGGGAACACTGAAGCTTTCTTT.

The chain joins TRBV21-1 to TRBJ1-4. TRBV21-1 is listed as a pseudogene. The CDR3 has 12 residues. The CDR3 reads CASKKGGTELFF. CDR3 DNA sequence: TGTGCCAGCAAAAAGGGGGGGACTGAACTGTTTTTT.

This chain links TRBV5-1 with TRBJ1-5, with D perhaps TRBD1 (5 bases). The V end was cut by 4 bases, the J end by 3 bases, with 11 bases between. Germline values: CDR1 SGHRS, CDR2 YFSETQ. The length of the CDR3 is 14 residues. CDR3 nucleotides: TGCGCCAGCAGCGAGGGGACGGCCAATCAGCCCCAGCATTTT. Translation gives CASSEGTANQPQHF. The variable domain in full, with the rest retrieved from reference TRBV5-1 and TRBJ1-5, is KAGVTQTPRYLIKTRGQQVTLSCSPISGHRSVSWYQQTPGQGLQFLFEYFSETQRNKGNFPGRFSGRQFSNSRSEMNVSTLELGDSALYLCASSEGTANQPQHFGDGTRLSIL.

In DNA form, the CDR3 reads TGTGCCAGTAGTATAGAGAGGGACACTGAAGCTTTCTTT. It codes for CASSIERDTEAFF. The chain employs TRBV19 and TRBJ1-1; unclear D gene. CDR1 is LNHDA, CDR2 SQIVND, per germline (reference sequence). V was shortened by 0 bases and J by 3 bases, with 5 bases between the two germline ends. The CDR3 is made up of 13 amino acids. Complete variable domain (other parts from reference TRBV19 and TRBJ1-1): DGGITQSPKYLFRKEGQNVTLSCEQNLNHDAMYWYRQDPGQGLRLIYYSQIVNDFQKGDIAEGYSVSREKKESFPLTVTSAQKNPTAFYLCASSIERDTEAFFGQGTRLTVV.

The chain links TRBV7-2 to TRBJ2-7; 9 bases match TRBD2. Per the germline V gene, CDR1 is SGHTA and CDR2 is FQGNSA. The CDR3 has 14 residues. After removal of 5 bases from V and 6 bases from J, the junction contained 8 bases not matched to a gene. As DNA, the CDR3 is TGTGCCAGCAGCCCGAGCGGGGGGAGGGGCGAGCAGTACTTC. Translated, it gives CASSPSGGRGEQYF.

This clone was observed a handful of times. The rearrangement joins TRBV30 to TRBJ1-2, with 7 bases matching TRBD1. V shed 5 bases, J shed 7 bases, and the junction held 7 bases outside the gene matches. CDR3 length: 12 residues. Looked up from germline, CDR1 is GTSNPN and CDR2 is SVGIG (reference sequence). CDR3: CAWQTGEGGYTF. Written as DNA, the CDR3 is TGTGCCTGGCAAACAGGGGAGGGTGGCTACACCTTC.

This chain links TRBV28 with TRBJ1-5; D remains ambiguous. Germline V lookup: CDR1 MDHEN, CDR2 SYDVKM. The CDR3 spans 14 residues. Trimming removed 3 bases from V and 2 bases from J, with 8 bases in between. The CDR3 protein is CASSFAGGNQPQHF. CDR3 DNA: TGTGCCAGCAGTTTCGCAGGCGGCAATCAGCCCCAGCATTTT.

The V gene is TRBV5-6, the J gene TRBJ1-1, with 10 bases aligning to TRBD1. This CDR3 spans 13 amino acids. The germline V gene encodes CDR1 SGHDT and CDR2 YYEEEE. J gave up 8 bases and V 3 bases, and 4 bases lay outside the gene matches. The CDR3 DNA follows: TGTGCCAGCAGCTGGGGACAGGGGACAGAAGCTTTCTTT. It yields the protein CASSWGQGTEAFF.

The genes are TRBV28 and TRBJ2-1; D possibly matches TRBD1 or TRBD2 (5 bases each). The germline gives CDR1 MDHEN, CDR2 SYDVKM. This CDR3 comprises 13 residues. V was shortened by 6 bases and J by 10 bases, with 16 bases between the two germline ends. Written as DNA, the CDR3 is TGTGCCAGCAGCGGGGACCCACCAGGGGAGCAGTTCTTC. It specifies CASSGDPPGEQFF.

The chain links TRBV19 to TRBJ1-1; the D gene is possibly TRBD1 (5 bases). The CDR3 loop spans 14 amino acids. V lost 3 bases and J 1 base, leaving 9 bases between the germline ends. Germline lookup yields CDR1 LNHDA and CDR2 SQIVND (reference sequence). The CDR3 region is CASSIDRWNTEAFF. As DNA, the CDR3 is TGTGCCAGTAGTATCGACAGATGGAACACTGAAGCTTTCTTT.

J is TRBJ2-5 and V is TRBV5-1, with 12 bases that match TRBD2. The length of the CDR3 is 16 residues. The germline V gene has CDR1 SGHRS and CDR2 YFSETQ. V trimming: 0 bases; J trimming: 5 bases; junction bases outside the gene matches: 5. The CDR3 loop reads CASSLALAGGPETQYF. CDR3 bases: TGCGCCAGCAGCTTGGCCCTAGCGGGGGGGCCGGAGACCCAGTACTTC.

The chain joins TRBV7-9 to TRBJ1-1, with TRBD1 as a possible D gene (6 bases). The CDR3 consists of 13 residues. Germline V gene data show CDR1 as SEHNR and CDR2 as FQNEAQ (reference sequence). Trimming pared 7 bases from V and 2 bases from J, leaving 11 bases between. CDR3 in amino acids: CASTMTGNTEAFF. DNA for the CDR3: TGTGCCAGCACCATGACAGGAAACACTGAAGCTTTCTTT.